Listed below are T cell receptor beta chains from one sample, sequenced in a study of blood T cell repertoires in COVID-19. Assay used: immunoSEQ multiplex PCR; TCRdb lists only in-frame clones, some missing. The sample consists of roughly 300,000 clones, 86% of them appearing once. Sequencing was carried out using peripheral blood. These receptors all stem from a woman between 45 and 65 years old with acute or convalescent COVID-19. Both conserved end residues are part of each CDR3. Each record gives: CDR3 protein, CDR3 DNA, D gene, clone size, J gene, V gene. D genes are given only for firm matches. Size is omitted from some rows. Given values are once, few, many or a class for expanded clones.

CDR3: CASNPTPGGNGYTF
DNA: TGCGCCAGCAACCCCACACCGGGGGGAAATGGCTACACCTTC
D: NA
size: NA
J: TRBJ1-2
V: TRBV5-1

CDR3: CSVRNTGNQPQHF
DNA: TGCAGCGTCCGAAACACGGGGAATCAGCCCCAGCATTTT
D: NA
size: NA
J: TRBJ1-5
V: TRBV29-1

CDR3: CASSGAGEPYNEQFF
DNA: TGTGCCAGCAGCGGAGCGGGAGAGCCCTACAATGAGCAGTTCTTC
D: TRBD2
size: NA
J: TRBJ2-1
V: TRBV9

CDR3: CASSSLAGGADTQYF
DNA: TGTGCCAGCAGTTCACTAGCGGGAGGGGCAGATACGCAGTATTTT
D: TRBD2
size: once
J: TRBJ2-3
V: TRBV28

CDR3: CASSQTRGLAGRRGGELFF
DNA: TGTGCCAGCAGCCAAACACGAGGACTAGCGGGGAGGCGGGGCGGGGAGCTGTTTTTT
D: TRBD2
size: NA
J: TRBJ2-2
V: TRBV4-2

CDR3: CASSLARTGHGNEQFF
DNA: TGTGCCAGCAGCTTAGCCCGGACAGGGCACGGGAATGAGCAGTTCTTC
D: TRBD1
size: once
J: TRBJ2-1
V: TRBV11-2

CDR3: CASSHSQTYEQYF
DNA: TGCGCCAGCAGCCACTCCCAGACCTACGAGCAGTACTTC
D: NA
size: NA
J: TRBJ2-7
V: TRBV4-3

CDR3: CASSSLAGGNEQFF
DNA: TGTGCCAGCAGCTCCCTAGCGGGGGGCAATGAGCAGTTCTTC
D: TRBD2
size: NA
J: TRBJ2-1
V: TRBV7-3

CDR3: CASSLDIGGGPNNEQFF
DNA: TGTGCCAGCAGCTTAGATATAGGGGGAGGGCCGAACAATGAGCAGTTCTTC
D: NA
size: NA
J: TRBJ2-1
V: TRBV7-2

CDR3: CATSDLNFNYGYTF
DNA: TGTGCCACCAGTGATTTGAACTTTAACTATGGCTACACCTTC
D: NA
size: once
J: TRBJ1-2
V: TRBV24-1

CDR3: CASSFTTGGAYEQYF
DNA: TGTGCCAGCAGCTTCACGACAGGGGGCGCCTACGAGCAGTACTTC
D: TRBD1
size: NA
J: TRBJ2-7
V: TRBV7-2

CDR3: CARQTTGSGANVLTF
DNA: TGTGCCCGACAAACGACAGGCTCTGGGGCCAACGTCCTGACTTTC
D: NA
size: NA
J: TRBJ2-6
V: TRBV30

CDR3: CASSADGNSGNTIYF
DNA: TGTGCCAGCAGCGCCGACGGGAACTCTGGAAACACCATATATTTT
D: NA
size: few
J: TRBJ1-3
V: TRBV9

CDR3: CASSFSSDGGFKLFF
DNA: TGTGCCAGCAGCTTTTCGAGCGACGGAGGGTTCAAACTGTTTTTT
D: NA
size: NA
J: TRBJ1-4
V: TRBV5-5

CDR3: CASTPPRGLAGEDEQFF
DNA: TGTGCCAGTACCCCTCCCCGAGGACTAGCGGGAGAGGATGAGCAGTTCTTC
D: TRBD2
size: few
J: TRBJ2-1
V: TRBV19

CDR3: CASSNFGTGSRQPQHF
DNA: TGTGCCAGCAGCAATTTCGGGACAGGGTCCCGTCAGCCCCAGCATTTT
D: TRBD1
size: few
J: TRBJ1-5
V: TRBV5-5

CDR3: CASSEVGGSGNEQFF
DNA: TGTGCCAGCAGTGAGGTAGGCGGGAGCGGCAATGAGCAGTTCTTC
D: TRBD2
size: NA
J: TRBJ2-1
V: TRBV6-4

CDR3: CASSQGFGNNEQFF
DNA: TGCGCCAGCAGCCAAGGGTTCGGGAACAATGAGCAGTTCTTC
D: NA
size: NA
J: TRBJ2-1
V: TRBV4-1

CDR3: CATSRDKRGTDTQYF
DNA: TGTGCCACCAGCAGAGATAAGCGGGGCACAGATACGCAGTATTTT
D: NA
size: NA
J: TRBJ2-3
V: TRBV15

CDR3: CASSWLGNLENEQFF
DNA: TGTGCCAGCAGCTGGCTCGGAAACCTAGAGAATGAGCAGTTCTTC
D: NA
size: NA
J: TRBJ2-1
V: TRBV13

CDR3: CASSLRRTEGILYQPQHF
DNA: TGTGCCAGCAGTTTAAGGAGGACAGAGGGCATCCTCTATCAGCCCCAGCATTTT
D: NA
size: NA
J: TRBJ1-5
V: TRBV27

CDR3: CASSGATGSGANVLTF
DNA: TGTGCCAGCAGTGGGGCGACAGGTTCTGGGGCCAACGTCCTGACTTTC
D: NA
size: NA
J: TRBJ2-6
V: TRBV28

CDR3: CSVEDIGSGRELMSYNEQFF
DNA: TGCAGCGTTGAAGATATTGGCTCCGGGAGAGAACTAATGTCCTACAATGAGCAGTTCTTC
D: NA
size: NA
J: TRBJ2-1
V: TRBV29-1